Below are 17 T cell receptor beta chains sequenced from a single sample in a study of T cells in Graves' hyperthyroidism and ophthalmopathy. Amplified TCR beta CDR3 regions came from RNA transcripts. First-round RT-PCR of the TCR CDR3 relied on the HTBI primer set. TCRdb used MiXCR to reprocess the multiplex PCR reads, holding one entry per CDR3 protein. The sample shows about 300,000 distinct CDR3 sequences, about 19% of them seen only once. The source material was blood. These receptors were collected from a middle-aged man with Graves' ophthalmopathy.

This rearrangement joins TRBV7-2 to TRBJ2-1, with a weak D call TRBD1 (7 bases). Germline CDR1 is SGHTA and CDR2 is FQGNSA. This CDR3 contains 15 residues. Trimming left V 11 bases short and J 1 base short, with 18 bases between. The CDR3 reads CAGRETGQSYNEQFF. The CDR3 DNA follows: TGTGCCGGTCGGGAGACGGGACAGTCCTACAATGAGCAGTTCTTC.

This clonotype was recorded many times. CDR3 sequence reads: CASSLSRDGYEQYF. The CDR3, as DNA: TGTGCCAGCAGCTTATCCCGGGACGGTTACGAGCAGTACTTC. V usage is TRBV7-2 and J usage is TRBJ2-7; possibly TRBD1 or TRBD2 for D (5 bases each). CDR3 length: 14 amino acids. V dropped 2 bases and J dropped 4 bases, with 12 bases sitting between them. Germline assignment: CDR1 SGHTA and CDR2 FQGNSA.

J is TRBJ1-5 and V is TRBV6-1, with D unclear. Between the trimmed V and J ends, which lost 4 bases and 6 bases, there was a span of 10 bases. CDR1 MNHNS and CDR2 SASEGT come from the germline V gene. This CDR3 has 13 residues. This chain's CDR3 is CASSAGGIQPQHF. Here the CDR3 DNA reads TGTGCCAGCAGTGCCGGAGGTATTCAGCCCCAGCATTTT.

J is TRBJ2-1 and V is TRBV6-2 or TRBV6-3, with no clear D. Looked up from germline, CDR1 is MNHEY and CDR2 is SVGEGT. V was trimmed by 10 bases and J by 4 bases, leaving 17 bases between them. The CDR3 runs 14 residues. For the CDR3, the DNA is TGTGCCATTCGGGTCGGAGACCTGTACAATGAGCAGTTCTTC. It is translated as CAIRVGDLYNEQFF.

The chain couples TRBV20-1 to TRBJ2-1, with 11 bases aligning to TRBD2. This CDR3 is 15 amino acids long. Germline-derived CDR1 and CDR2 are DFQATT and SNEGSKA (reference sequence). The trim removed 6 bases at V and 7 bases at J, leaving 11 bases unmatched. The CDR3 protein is CSAQPIAGGINEQFF. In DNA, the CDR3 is TGCAGTGCCCAACCAATAGCGGGAGGGATTAATGAGCAGTTCTTC.

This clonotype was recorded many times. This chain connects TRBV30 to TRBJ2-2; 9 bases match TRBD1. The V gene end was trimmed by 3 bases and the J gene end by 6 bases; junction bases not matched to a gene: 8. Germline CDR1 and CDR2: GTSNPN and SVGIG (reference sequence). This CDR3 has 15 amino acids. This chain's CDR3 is CAWRLQGAPAGELFF. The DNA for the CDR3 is TGTGCCTGGAGGTTACAGGGGGCGCCGGCCGGGGAGCTGTTTTTT.

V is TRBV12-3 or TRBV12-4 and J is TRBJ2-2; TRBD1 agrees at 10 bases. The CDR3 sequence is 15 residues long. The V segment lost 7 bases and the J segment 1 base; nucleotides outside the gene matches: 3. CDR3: CASTGTGENTGELFF. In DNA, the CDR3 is TGTGCCAGCACGGGGACAGGGGAGAACACCGGGGAGCTGTTTTTT.

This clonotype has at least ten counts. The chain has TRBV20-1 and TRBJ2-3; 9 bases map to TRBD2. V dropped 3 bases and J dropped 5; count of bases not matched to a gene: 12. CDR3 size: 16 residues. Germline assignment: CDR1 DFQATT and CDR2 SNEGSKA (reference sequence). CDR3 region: CSASPIGVAGVDTQYF. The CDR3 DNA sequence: TGCAGTGCTAGCCCCATTGGAGTAGCGGGAGTAGATACGCAGTATTTT.

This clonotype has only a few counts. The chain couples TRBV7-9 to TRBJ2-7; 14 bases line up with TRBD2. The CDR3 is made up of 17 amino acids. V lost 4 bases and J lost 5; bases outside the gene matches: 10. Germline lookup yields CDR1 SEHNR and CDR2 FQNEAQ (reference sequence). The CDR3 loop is CASSSRTSGRLFHEQYF. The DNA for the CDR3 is TGTGCCAGCAGCTCAAGGACTAGCGGGAGGCTTTTCCACGAGCAGTACTTC. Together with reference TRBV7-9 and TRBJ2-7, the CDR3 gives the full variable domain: DTGVSQNPRHKITKRGQNVTFRCDPISEHNRLYWYRQTLGQGPEFLTYFQNEAQLEKSRLLSDRFSAERPKGSFSTLEIQRTEQGDSAMYLCASSSRTSGRLFHEQYFGPGTRLTVT.

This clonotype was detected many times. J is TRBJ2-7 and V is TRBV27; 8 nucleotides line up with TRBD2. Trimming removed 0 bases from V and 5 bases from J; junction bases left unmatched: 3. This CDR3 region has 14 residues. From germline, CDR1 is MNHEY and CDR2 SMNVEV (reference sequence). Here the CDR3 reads CASSLSAGVNEQYF. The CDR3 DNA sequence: TGTGCCAGCAGTTTATCAGCGGGAGTGAACGAGCAGTACTTC.

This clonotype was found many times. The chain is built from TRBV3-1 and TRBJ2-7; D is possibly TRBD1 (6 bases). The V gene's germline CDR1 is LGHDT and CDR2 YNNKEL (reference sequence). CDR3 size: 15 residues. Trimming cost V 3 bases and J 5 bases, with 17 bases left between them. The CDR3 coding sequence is TGTGCCAGCAGCCAGGGGGCCTCAGGTGCCAACGAGCAGTACTTC. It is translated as CASSQGASGANEQYF.

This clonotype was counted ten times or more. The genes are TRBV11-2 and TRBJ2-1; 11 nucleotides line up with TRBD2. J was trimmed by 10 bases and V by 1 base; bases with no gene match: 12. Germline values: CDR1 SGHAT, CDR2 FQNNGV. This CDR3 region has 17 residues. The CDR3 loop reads CASSLVGSGRALEEQFF. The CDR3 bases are TGTGCCAGCAGCTTAGTCGGTAGCGGGAGGGCCTTAGAGGAGCAGTTCTTC.

The DNA of the CDR3 is TGTGCCAGCAGTTTTACCAGAAACACCATATATTTT. Protein: CASSFTRNTIYF. The chain recombines TRBV28 with TRBJ1-3; no definite D call. The CDR3 runs 12 residues. Germline CDR1 and CDR2: MDHEN and SYDVKM. V was trimmed by 3 bases and J by 5 bases, leaving 5 bases between them. The full variable domain, completed using reference TRBV28 and TRBJ1-3, is DVKVTQSSRYLVKRTGEKVFLECVQDMDHENMFWYRQDPGLGLRLIYFSYDVKMKEKGDIPEGYSVSREKKERFSLILESASTNQTSMYLCASSFTRNTIYFGEGSWLTVV.

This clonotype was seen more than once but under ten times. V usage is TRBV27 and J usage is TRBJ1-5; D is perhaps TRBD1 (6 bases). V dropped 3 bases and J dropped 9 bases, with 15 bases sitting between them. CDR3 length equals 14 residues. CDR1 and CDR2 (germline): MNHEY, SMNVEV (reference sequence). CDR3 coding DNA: TGTGCCAGCAGTTTCGGGACGGGGGCTAGGCCCCAGCATTTT. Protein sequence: CASSFGTGARPQHF.

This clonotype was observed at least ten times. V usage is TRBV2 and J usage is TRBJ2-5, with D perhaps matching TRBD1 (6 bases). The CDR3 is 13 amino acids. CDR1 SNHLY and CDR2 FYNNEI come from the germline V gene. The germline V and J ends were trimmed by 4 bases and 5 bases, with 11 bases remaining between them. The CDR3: CASSGWGRETQYF. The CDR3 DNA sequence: TGTGCCAGCAGTGGGTGGGGGCGGGAGACCCAGTACTTC. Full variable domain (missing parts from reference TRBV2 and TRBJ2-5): EPEVTQTPSHQVTQMGQEVILRCVPISNHLYFYWYRQILGQKVEFLVSFYNNEISEKSEIFDDQFSVERPDGSNFTLKIRSTKLEDSAMYFCASSGWGRETQYFGPGTRLLVL.

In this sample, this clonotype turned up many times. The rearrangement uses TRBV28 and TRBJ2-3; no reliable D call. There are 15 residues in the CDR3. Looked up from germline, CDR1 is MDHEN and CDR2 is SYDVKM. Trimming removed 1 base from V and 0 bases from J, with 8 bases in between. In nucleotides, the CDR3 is TGTGCCAGCAGTTTATACACTTCCAGCACAGATACGCAGTATTTT. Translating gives CASSLYTSSTDTQYF. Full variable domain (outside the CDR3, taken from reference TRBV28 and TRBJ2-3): DVKVTQSSRYLVKRTGEKVFLECVQDMDHENMFWYRQDPGLGLRLIYFSYDVKMKEKGDIPEGYSVSREKKERFSLILESASTNQTSMYLCASSLYTSSTDTQYFGPGTRLTVL.

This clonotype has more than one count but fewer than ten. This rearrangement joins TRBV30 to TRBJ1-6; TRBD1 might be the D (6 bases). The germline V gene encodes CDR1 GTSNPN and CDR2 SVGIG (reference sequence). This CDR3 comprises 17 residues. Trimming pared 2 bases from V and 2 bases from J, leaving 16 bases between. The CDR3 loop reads CAWSTGGTGTYNSPLHF. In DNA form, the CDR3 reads TGTGCCTGGAGTACCGGGGGCACGGGGACCTATAATTCACCCCTCCACTTT. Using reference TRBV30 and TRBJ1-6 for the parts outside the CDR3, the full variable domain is SQTIHQWPATLVQPVGSPLSLECTVEGTSNPNLYWYRQAAGRGLQLLFYSVGIGQISSEVPQNLSASRPQDRQFILSSKKLLLSDSGFYLCAWSTGGTGTYNSPLHFGNGTRLTVT.